This TCR beta chain appears in the sequencing data of a study of OX40 agonist ivuxolimab in advanced cancers. The CDR3 contains 12 residues. From germline, CDR1 is SNHLY and CDR2 FYNNEI. Trimming stripped 2 bases from V and 5 bases from J, with 7 bases between. The assay was immunoSEQ multiplex PCR, and TCRdb's table has in-frame clones only and misses some. This table holds about 31,000 clones, 90% found once. The J gene is TRBJ2-7, the V gene TRBV2; D call uncertain. The receptor was derived from an adult with an advanced solid tumor such as melanoma, head and neck, liver or kidney cancer. The sample here was CD4+ or CD8+ T cells sorted from blood, taken in a trial of the OX40 agonist ivuxolimab. In nucleotides, the CDR3 is TGTGCCAGCAGTGAAAGGTCGGACGAGCAGTACTTC. Translating gives CASSERSDEQYF.